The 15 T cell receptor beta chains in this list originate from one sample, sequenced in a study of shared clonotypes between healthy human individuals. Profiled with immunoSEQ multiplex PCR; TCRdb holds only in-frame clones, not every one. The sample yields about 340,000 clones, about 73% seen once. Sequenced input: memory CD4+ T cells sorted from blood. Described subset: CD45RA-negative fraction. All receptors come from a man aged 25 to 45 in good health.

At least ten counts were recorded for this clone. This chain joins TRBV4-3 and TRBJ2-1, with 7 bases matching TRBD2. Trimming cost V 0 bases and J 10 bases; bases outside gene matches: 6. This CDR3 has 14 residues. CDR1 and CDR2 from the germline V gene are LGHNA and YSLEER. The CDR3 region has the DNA TGCGCCAGCAGCCAAGACGGTCGGGGAGGGGAGCAGTTCTTC. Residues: CASSQDGRGGEQFF.

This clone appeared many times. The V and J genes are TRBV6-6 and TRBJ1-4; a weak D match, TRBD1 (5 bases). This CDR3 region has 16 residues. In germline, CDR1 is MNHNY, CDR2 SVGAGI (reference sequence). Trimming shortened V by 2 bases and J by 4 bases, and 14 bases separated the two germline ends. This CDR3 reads CASSYANGGFNEKLFF. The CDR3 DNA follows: TGTGCCAGCAGTTACGCCAACGGGGGGTTTAATGAAAAACTGTTTTTT.

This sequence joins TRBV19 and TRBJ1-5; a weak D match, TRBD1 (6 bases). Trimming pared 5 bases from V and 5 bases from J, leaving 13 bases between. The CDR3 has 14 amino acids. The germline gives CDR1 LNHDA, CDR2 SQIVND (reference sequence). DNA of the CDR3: TGTGCCAGTAGTGGGTCGGGGGGCCATCAGCCCCAGCATTTT. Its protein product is CASSGSGGHQPQHF.

CDR3 in amino acids: CASNQGNSYEQYF. CDR3 in DNA: TGTGCCAGCAATCAGGGGAACTCCTACGAGCAGTACTTC. The chain is built from TRBV2 and TRBJ2-7; D may be TRBD1 (6 bases). This CDR3 is built from 13 residues. Per the germline V gene, CDR1 is SNHLY and CDR2 is FYNNEI. V was trimmed by 7 bases and J by 0 bases, leaving 10 bases between them.

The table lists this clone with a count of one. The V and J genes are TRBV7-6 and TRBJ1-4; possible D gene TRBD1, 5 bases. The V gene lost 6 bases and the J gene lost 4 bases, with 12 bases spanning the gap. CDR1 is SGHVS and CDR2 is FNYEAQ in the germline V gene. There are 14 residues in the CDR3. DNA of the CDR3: TGTGCCAGCAGTAAGGGGTCAATTAATGAAAAACTGTTTTTT. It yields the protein CASSKGSINEKLFF. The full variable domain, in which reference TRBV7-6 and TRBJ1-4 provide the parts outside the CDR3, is GAGVSQSPRYKVTKRGQDVALRCDPISGHVSLYWYRQALGQGPEFLTYFNYEAQQDKSGLPNDRFSAERPEGSISTLTIQRTEQRDSAMYRCASSKGSINEKLFFGSGTQLSVL.

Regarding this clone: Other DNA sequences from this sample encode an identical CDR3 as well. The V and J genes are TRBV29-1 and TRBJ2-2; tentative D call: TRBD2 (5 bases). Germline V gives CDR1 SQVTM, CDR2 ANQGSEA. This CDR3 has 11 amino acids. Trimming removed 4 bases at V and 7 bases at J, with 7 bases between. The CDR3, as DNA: TGCAGCGTTGGTCGGGGCGGGGAGCTGTTTTTT. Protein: CSVGRGGELFF.

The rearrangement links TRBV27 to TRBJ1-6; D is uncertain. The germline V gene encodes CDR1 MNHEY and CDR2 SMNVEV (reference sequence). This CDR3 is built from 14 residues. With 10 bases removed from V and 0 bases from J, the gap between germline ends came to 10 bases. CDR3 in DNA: TGTGCCACCAGATTTGGCTCCTATAATTCACCCCTCCACTTT. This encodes CATRFGSYNSPLHF.

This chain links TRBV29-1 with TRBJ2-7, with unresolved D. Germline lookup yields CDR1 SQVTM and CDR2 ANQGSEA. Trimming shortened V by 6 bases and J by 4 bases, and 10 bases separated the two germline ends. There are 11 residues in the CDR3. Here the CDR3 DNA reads TGCAGCGTGGCATCCAGGTACGAGCAGTACTTC. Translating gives CSVASRYEQYF.

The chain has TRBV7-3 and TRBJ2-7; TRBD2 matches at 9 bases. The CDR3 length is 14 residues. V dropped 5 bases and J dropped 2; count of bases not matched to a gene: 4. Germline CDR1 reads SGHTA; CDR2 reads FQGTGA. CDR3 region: CASSKAGGPYEQYF. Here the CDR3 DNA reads TGTGCCAGCAGCAAAGCGGGAGGACCCTACGAGCAGTACTTC.

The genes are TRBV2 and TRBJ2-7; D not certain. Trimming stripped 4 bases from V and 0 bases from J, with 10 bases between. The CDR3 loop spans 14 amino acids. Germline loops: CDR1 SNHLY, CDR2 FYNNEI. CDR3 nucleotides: TGTGCCAGCAGTGTATCAAGGAGCTCCTACGAGCAGTACTTC. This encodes CASSVSRSSYEQYF.

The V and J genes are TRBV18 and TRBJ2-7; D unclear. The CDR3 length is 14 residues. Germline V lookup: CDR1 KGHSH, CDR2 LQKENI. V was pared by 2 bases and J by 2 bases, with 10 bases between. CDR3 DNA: TGTGCCAGCTCACCAGACCAAAACGCCTACGAGCAGTACTTC. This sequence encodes CASSPDQNAYEQYF.

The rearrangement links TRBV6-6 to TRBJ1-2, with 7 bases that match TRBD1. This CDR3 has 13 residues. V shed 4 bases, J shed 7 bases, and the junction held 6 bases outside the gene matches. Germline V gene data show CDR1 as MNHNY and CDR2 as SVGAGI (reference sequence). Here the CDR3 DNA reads TGTGCCAGCAGTTCGGACAGGCTCCTTGGCTACACCTTC. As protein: CASSSDRLLGYTF.

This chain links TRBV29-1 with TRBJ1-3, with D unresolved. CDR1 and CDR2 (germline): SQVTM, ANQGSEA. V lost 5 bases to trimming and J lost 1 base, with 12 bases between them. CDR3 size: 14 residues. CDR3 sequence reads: CSVLQPSSGNTIYF. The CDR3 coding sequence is TGCAGCGTTCTACAACCGTCATCTGGAAACACCATATATTTT.

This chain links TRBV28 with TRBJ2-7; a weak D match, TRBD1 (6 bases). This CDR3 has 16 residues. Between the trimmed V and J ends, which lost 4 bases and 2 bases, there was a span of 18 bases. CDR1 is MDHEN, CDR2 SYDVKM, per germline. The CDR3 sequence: CASSSTSTGLPYEQYF. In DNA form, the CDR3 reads TGTGCCAGCAGTTCTACAAGTACAGGGCTCCCCTACGAGCAGTACTTC.

CDR3 in DNA: TGTGCCAGCAGCCGATTAGCGGGAGGGACCTACAATGAGCAGTTCTTC. Encoded protein: CASSRLAGGTYNEQFF. The chain couples TRBV7-9 to TRBJ2-1; 11 positions match TRBD2. The CDR3 has 16 residues. J gave up 2 bases and V 5 bases, and 5 bases lay outside the gene matches. CDR1 and CDR2 from the germline V gene are SEHNR and FQNEAQ (reference sequence). Variable domain in full (rest from reference TRBV7-9 and TRBJ2-1): DTGVSQNPRHKITKRGQNVTFRCDPISEHNRLYWYRQTLGQGPEFLTYFQNEAQLEKSRLLSDRFSAERPKGSFSTLEIQRTEQGDSAMYLCASSRLAGGTYNEQFFGPGTRLTVL.